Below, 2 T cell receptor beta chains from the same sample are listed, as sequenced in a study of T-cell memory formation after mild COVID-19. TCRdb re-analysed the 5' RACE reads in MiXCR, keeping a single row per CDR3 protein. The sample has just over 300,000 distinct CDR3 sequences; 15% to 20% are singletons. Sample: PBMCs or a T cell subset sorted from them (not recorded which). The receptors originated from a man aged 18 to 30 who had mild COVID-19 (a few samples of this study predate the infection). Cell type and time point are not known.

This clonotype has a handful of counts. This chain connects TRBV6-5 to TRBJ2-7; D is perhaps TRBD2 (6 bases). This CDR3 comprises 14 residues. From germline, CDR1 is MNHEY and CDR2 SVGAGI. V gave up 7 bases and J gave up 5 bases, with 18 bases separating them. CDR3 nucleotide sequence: TGTGCCAGCAAGATCCCCGGCGGGATTGACGAGCAGTACGTC. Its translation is CASKIPGGIDEQYV.

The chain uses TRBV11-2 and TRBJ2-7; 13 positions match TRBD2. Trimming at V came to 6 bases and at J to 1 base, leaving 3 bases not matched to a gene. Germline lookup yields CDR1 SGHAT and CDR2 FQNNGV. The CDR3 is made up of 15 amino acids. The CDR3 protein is CASSGLAGASYEQYF. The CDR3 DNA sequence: TGTGCCAGCAGTGGACTAGCGGGGGCTTCCTACGAGCAGTACTTC.